What follows are 32 T cell receptor beta chains derived from one specimen sequenced in a study of control samples from healthy donors and cancer patients (dated by TCRdb to 2020 to 2021). Library preparation was by the immunoSEQ multiplex PCR assay. TCRdb carries this immuneACCESS record with in-frame sequences only. Its versions omit some clonotypes, under half of them owing to an unresolved V gene in the studies checked, with the rest unexplained. For this sample the table gives almost 95,000 clones, of which 75% to 95% were detected only once. About 4% of the sample comes from the top ten. Sequenced: blood. The receptors shown here come from a woman aged 18-29 years in good health.

The chain links TRBV10-3 to TRBJ2-7; no definite D call. Trimming removed 0 bases from V and 4 bases from J, with 4 bases in between. CDR1 is ENHRY and CDR2 is SYGVKD in the germline V gene. The CDR3 runs to 12 residues. The CDR3 sequence is CAISESSYEQYF. CDR3 in DNA: TGTGCCATCAGTGAGTCATCTTACGAGCAGTACTTC.

This clone came up many times. The rearrangement links TRBV19 to TRBJ2-2, with D hard to call. This CDR3 region has 15 residues. In germline, CDR1 is LNHDA, CDR2 SQIVND (reference sequence). With 3 bases removed from V and 3 bases from J, the gap between germline ends came to 11 bases. CDR3 nucleotide sequence: TGTGCCAGTAGTATTCGAGCAGAGGACACCGGGGAGCTGTTTTTT. Residues: CASSIRAEDTGELFF. Full variable domain (missing parts from reference TRBV19 and TRBJ2-2): DGGITQSPKYLFRKEGQNVTLSCEQNLNHDAMYWYRQDPGQGLRLIYYSQIVNDFQKGDIAEGYSVSREKKESFPLTVTSAQKNPTAFYLCASSIRAEDTGELFFGEGSRLTVL.

V usage is TRBV6-5 and J usage is TRBJ1-2; 11 nucleotides match TRBD1. Germline trimming cut 7 bases from V and 5 bases from J; bases unmatched to any gene: 6. Germline CDR1 and CDR2: MNHEY and SVGAGI. This CDR3 region has 14 residues. The CDR3 loop reads CASKRDRGEYGYTF. The CDR3 coding sequence is TGTGCCAGCAAGAGGGACAGGGGGGAGTATGGCTACACCTTC.

The rearrangement links TRBV7-2 to TRBJ2-2, with a tentative D call TRBD1 (5 bases). The CDR3 has 14 amino acids. The V end was cut by 2 bases, the J end by 7 bases, with 11 bases between. Germline assignment: CDR1 SGHTA and CDR2 FQGNSA. This CDR3 is CASSLSQGVGELFF. CDR3 DNA sequence: TGTGCCAGCAGCTTATCCCAGGGTGTCGGGGAGCTGTTTTTT.

The chain uses TRBV19 and TRBJ2-7; 8 bases agree with TRBD1. Trimming at V came to 5 bases and at J to 6 bases, leaving 3 bases not matched to a gene. The CDR3 has 12 residues. Per the germline V gene, CDR1 is LNHDA and CDR2 is SQIVND (reference sequence). The CDR3 spells CASSRTGGEQYF. DNA for the CDR3: TGTGCCAGTAGTCGCACAGGGGGCGAGCAGTACTTC.

The J gene is TRBJ1-5, the V gene TRBV10-3; D not resolved. The V gene lost 0 bases and the J gene lost 4 bases, with 10 bases spanning the gap. This CDR3 contains 15 residues. Germline V lookup: CDR1 ENHRY, CDR2 SYGVKD. The CDR3, as DNA: TGTGCCATCAGTGAGTCAGTGGAGACGAATCAGCCCCAGCATTTT. It encodes CAISESVETNQPQHF.

The chain links TRBV27 to TRBJ1-1; D is possibly TRBD1 (6 bases). This CDR3 comprises 14 residues. The V end was cut by 5 bases, the J end by 1 base, with 11 bases between. Germline values: CDR1 MNHEY, CDR2 SMNVEV (reference sequence). In nucleotides, the CDR3 is TGTGCCAGCAGTCCCTGGACAGCGAACACTGAAGCTTTCTTT. The encoded protein is CASSPWTANTEAFF.

The chain links TRBV5-5 to TRBJ1-2; D is ambiguous. Per germline, CDR1 SGHKS and CDR2 YYEKEE (reference sequence). This CDR3 has 14 amino acids. Trimming took 3 bases from V and 0 from J, leaving 9 bases between them. The CDR3 spells CASSSTYTNYGYTF. In DNA form, the CDR3 reads TGTGCCAGCAGCTCGACCTACACTAACTATGGCTACACCTTC.

The CDR3 protein is CASSLNRGISTGELFF. CDR3 DNA sequence: TGTGCCAGCAGCTTGAACAGGGGCATTAGCACCGGGGAGCTGTTTTTT. The chain links TRBV7-9 to TRBJ2-2, with 7 bases lining up with TRBD1. J lost 4 bases, V lost 3 bases, and 8 bases had no gene match. Germline V gene lookup returns CDR1 SEHNR and CDR2 FQNEAQ (reference sequence). The CDR3 runs to 16 residues.

The rearrangement joins TRBV19 to TRBJ1-1, with D possibly TRBD1 on 6 matching bases. CDR1 and CDR2 from the germline V gene are LNHDA and SQIVND (reference sequence). V was pared by 5 bases and J by 2 bases, with 12 bases between. This CDR3 is 14 amino acids long. The CDR3 reads CASSPPGGNTEAFF. The CDR3 nucleotides read TGTGCCAGTAGTCCTCCGGGGGGCAACACTGAAGCTTTCTTT.

V is TRBV10-1 and J is TRBJ1-1, with D hard to call. The CDR3 loop spans 14 amino acids. Looked up from germline, CDR1 is WNHNN and CDR2 is SYGVQD (reference sequence). V was pared by 2 bases and J by 5 bases, with 12 bases between. Written as DNA, the CDR3 is TGCGCCAGCAGTGAGGGCCCCCGGTGGACTGAAGCTTTCTTT. This translates into CASSEGPRWTEAFF.

This chain connects TRBV19 to TRBJ1-1; D is possibly TRBD1 (5 bases). Trimming took off 6 bases at V and 0 bases at J, with 5 bases between the two ends. Germline-derived CDR1 and CDR2 are LNHDA and SQIVND (reference sequence). CDR3 length: 12 amino acids. The CDR3 nucleotides read TGTGCCAGTAGGGGGGTGAACACTGAAGCTTTCTTT. This gives the protein CASRGVNTEAFF.

The rearrangement links TRBV6-6 to TRBJ1-1, with 9 bases identical to TRBD1. The CDR3 is 14 amino acids. Germline values: CDR1 MNHNY, CDR2 SVGAGI (reference sequence). Germline trimming cut 2 bases from V and 4 bases from J; bases unmatched to any gene: 2. CDR3 sequence: CASSYGTGSTEAFF. The DNA of the CDR3 is TGTGCCAGCAGTTACGGGACAGGGAGCACTGAAGCTTTCTTT.

The gene calls are TRBV13 and TRBJ2-7, with D perhaps matching TRBD1 or TRBD2 (5 bases each). Trimming stripped 1 base from V and 0 bases from J, with 13 bases between. Per germline, CDR1 PRHDT and CDR2 FYEKMQ (reference sequence). The CDR3 extends over 16 amino acids. DNA of the CDR3: TGTGCCAGCAGCTTAGTTGGGGGTACGAGCTCCTACGAGCAGTACTTC. This sequence encodes CASSLVGGTSSYEQYF.

The CDR3 bases are TGTGCCAGCAGCACGACAGGGGATGGCTACACCTTC. The encoded protein is CASSTTGDGYTF. V is TRBV6-6 and J is TRBJ1-2, with 8 bases fitting TRBD1. The trim removed 6 bases at V and 6 bases at J, leaving 3 bases unmatched. The CDR3 contains 12 residues. CDR1 is MNHNY and CDR2 is SVGAGI in the germline V gene (reference sequence).

The genes are TRBV5-1 and TRBJ2-1; tentatively, D is TRBD2 (5 bases). The germline CDR1 and CDR2 sequences are SGHRS and YFSETQ. Trimming removed 2 bases from V and 8 bases from J, with 14 bases in between. The CDR3 totals 14 residues. CDR3 region: CASSLGSSGDEQFF. As DNA, the CDR3 is TGCGCCAGCAGCTTAGGGAGTTCGGGCGATGAGCAGTTCTTC.

The chain carries TRBV11-2 and TRBJ1-3, with TRBD1 identical over 7 bases. The ends lost 0 bases at V and 4 bases at J; junction bases unmatched: 3. This CDR3 has 15 residues. Germline-derived CDR1 and CDR2 are SGHAT and FQNNGV. CDR3 DNA sequence: TGTGCCAGCAGCTTAGAACGGACAGGCGGAAACACCATATATTTT. Its translation: CASSLERTGGNTIYF.

This clone has just one count. V and J are TRBV10-3 and TRBJ2-3; tentatively, D is TRBD1 (6 bases). This CDR3 comprises 15 residues. The V end was cut by 4 bases, the J end by 4 bases, with 15 bases between. Germline V lookup: CDR1 ENHRY, CDR2 SYGVKD. CDR3 DNA sequence: TGTGCCATCAGTGTCATGGCTAGGGGGTCAGATACGCAGTATTTT. Encoded protein: CAISVMARGSDTQYF.

The chain uses TRBV7-9 and TRBJ1-2; 9 bases align to TRBD1. V trimming: 2 bases; J trimming: 7 bases; junction bases outside the gene matches: 17. CDR1 SEHNR and CDR2 FQNEAQ come from the germline V gene (reference sequence). The CDR3 sequence is 18 residues long. The DNA for the CDR3 is TGTGCCAGCAGCTTACCACAGGGGGCCCTCTACCAAATGGGTGGCTACACCTTC. It translates to CASSLPQGALYQMGGYTF.

This clone has just a few counts. The rearrangement links TRBV7-2 to TRBJ2-7, with D possibly matching TRBD1 (6 bases). Germline loops: CDR1 SGHTA, CDR2 FQGNSA. The V end lost 4 bases, the J end lost 7 bases, and 14 bases lay between the germline ends. This CDR3 contains 13 residues. The CDR3 DNA sequence: TGTGCCAGCAGCTCGAGACAGGCGGGTGAGCAGTACTTC. Translating it yields CASSSRQAGEQYF.

This clone came up a few times. The chain uses TRBV2 and TRBJ1-1; D is possibly TRBD1 (5 bases). CDR1 is SNHLY, CDR2 FYNNEI, per germline. The V end was cut by 7 bases, the J end by 7 bases, with 13 bases between. This CDR3 has 12 amino acids. The DNA for the CDR3 is TGTGCCAGCAAAGGGACGTTTGGTGAAGCTTTCTTT. Encoded protein: CASKGTFGEAFF.

The chain employs TRBV15 and TRBJ1-2, with D unresolved. Trimming left V 5 bases short and J 4 bases short, with 11 bases between. This CDR3 region has 13 residues. The germline CDR1 and CDR2 sequences are LNHNV and YYDKDF (reference sequence). DNA of the CDR3: TGTGCCACCAGCCACGGGGAGGGCTATGGCTACACCTTC. Protein sequence: CATSHGEGYGYTF.

This clone was detected only a few times. The chain has TRBV6-1 and TRBJ1-1; D remains ambiguous. The germline gives CDR1 MNHNS, CDR2 SASEGT. The CDR3 is 14 residues long. V lost 2 bases and J 2 bases, leaving 9 bases between the germline ends. As DNA, the CDR3 is TGTGCCAGCAGTGAATTTGTGGAAAACACTGAAGCTTTCTTT. Amino acid sequence: CASSEFVENTEAFF.

The chain is built from TRBV4-1 and TRBJ1-2; 10 bases align to TRBD1. V lost 1 base, J lost 8 bases, and 7 bases stayed unmatched. Germline-derived CDR1 and CDR2 are MGHRA and YSYEKL. CDR3 length: 15 amino acids. The CDR3 region has the DNA TGCGCCAGCAGCCAAGCGGAGGACAGGGGGTTAGGCTACACCTTC. Its translation is CASSQAEDRGLGYTF.

The rearrangement joins TRBV18 to TRBJ2-7; 8 bases map to TRBD2. Germline trimming cut 2 bases from V and 2 bases from J; bases unmatched to any gene: 5. This CDR3 spans 15 amino acids. Germline values: CDR1 KGHSH, CDR2 LQKENI. This CDR3 is CASSPAAGGTYEQYF. The CDR3 DNA reads TGTGCCAGCTCACCAGCTGCGGGGGGCACCTACGAGCAGTACTTC.

J is TRBJ2-1 and V is TRBV2; D might be TRBD2 (7 bases). This CDR3 is 16 amino acids long. Per the germline V gene, CDR1 is SNHLY and CDR2 is FYNNEI. Between the trimmed V and J ends, which lost 0 bases and 3 bases, there was a span of 12 bases. The CDR3 loop is CASSEAGGGVYNEQFF. The CDR3 DNA reads TGTGCCAGCAGTGAAGCAGGAGGGGGGGTCTACAATGAGCAGTTCTTC.

The chain couples TRBV3-1 (or the pseudogene TRBV3-2) to TRBJ1-5, with 7 bases matching TRBD1. J was trimmed by 3 bases and V by 4 bases; bases with no gene match: 6. This CDR3 is built from 15 residues. Germline assignment: CDR1 LGHDT and CDR2 YNNKEL (reference sequence). The CDR3 sequence: CASSLTGTVNQPQHF. As DNA, the CDR3 is TGTGCCAGCAGCCTAACCGGGACAGTCAATCAGCCCCAGCATTTT.

By sample share, this clone is medium-sized. The V call is TRBV2, the J call TRBJ2-7; TRBD1 matches 8 bases. The junction had 6 bases not matched to a gene; V was cut back by 4 bases and J by 7 bases. CDR1 SNHLY and CDR2 FYNNEI come from the germline V gene. The length of the CDR3 is 13 residues. This CDR3 is CASSGGTGREQYF. In DNA form, the CDR3 reads TGTGCCAGCAGTGGGGGGACAGGAAGGGAGCAGTACTTC.

The chain carries TRBV4-1 and TRBJ2-7, with D uncertain. The germline V gene has CDR1 MGHRA and CDR2 YSYEKL. The CDR3 consists of 15 residues. V was trimmed by 3 bases and J by 1 base, leaving 13 bases between them. CDR3 residues: CASSHPPPFSYEQYF. The CDR3, as DNA: TGCGCCAGCAGCCACCCTCCCCCCTTTTCCTACGAGCAGTACTTC.

The J gene is TRBJ2-1, the V gene TRBV6-5; 7 bases are shared with TRBD1. CDR3 length: 15 residues. Germline loops: CDR1 MNHEY, CDR2 SVGAGI. V lost 5 bases and J lost 1; bases outside the gene matches: 5. The CDR3 protein is CASSNDRESYNEQFF. The CDR3 DNA is TGTGCCAGCAGTAATGACAGGGAGTCCTACAATGAGCAGTTCTTC.

V and J are TRBV5-6 and TRBJ2-7, with a tentative D call TRBD2 (6 bases). Trimming removed 1 base at V and 9 bases at J, with 20 bases between. Germline assignment: CDR1 SGHDT and CDR2 YYEEEE. The CDR3 covers 15 residues. The CDR3 DNA is TGTGCCAGCAGCTTGATTATGTCGGGGGTCCGGGGGCAGTACTTC. Its protein is CASSLIMSGVRGQYF. Looking up the rest from reference TRBV5-6 and TRBJ2-7 gives the full variable domain: DAGVTQSPTHLIKTRGQQVTLRCSPKSGHDTVSWYQQALGQGPQFIFQYYEEEERQRGNFPDRFSGHQFPNYSSELNVNALLLGDSALYLCASSLIMSGVRGQYFGPGTRLTVT.

J is TRBJ1-4 and V is TRBV2, with a tentative D call TRBD1 (6 bases). Trimming removed 2 bases at V and 7 bases at J, with 8 bases between. The CDR3 contains 13 residues. The germline CDR1 and CDR2 sequences are SNHLY and FYNNEI. The CDR3 DNA is TGTGCCAGCAGTGAATCGGGGGCTGAAAAACTGTTTTTT. Amino acid sequence: CASSESGAEKLFF.